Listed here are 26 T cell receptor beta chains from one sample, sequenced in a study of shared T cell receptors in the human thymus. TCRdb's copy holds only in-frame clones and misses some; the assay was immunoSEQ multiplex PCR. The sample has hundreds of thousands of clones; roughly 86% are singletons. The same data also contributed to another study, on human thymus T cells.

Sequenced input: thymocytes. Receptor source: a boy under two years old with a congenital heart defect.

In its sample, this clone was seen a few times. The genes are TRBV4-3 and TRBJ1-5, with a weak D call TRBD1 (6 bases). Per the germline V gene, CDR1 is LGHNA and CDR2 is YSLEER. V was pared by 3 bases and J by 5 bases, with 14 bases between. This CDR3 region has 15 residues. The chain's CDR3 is CASSQVNRDDQPQHF. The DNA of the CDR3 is TGCGCCAGCAGCCAGGTTAACAGGGACGATCAGCCCCAGCATTTT.

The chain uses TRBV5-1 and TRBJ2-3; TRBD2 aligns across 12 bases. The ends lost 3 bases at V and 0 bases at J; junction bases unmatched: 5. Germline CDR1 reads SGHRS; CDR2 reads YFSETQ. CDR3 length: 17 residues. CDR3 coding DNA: TGCGCCAGCAGCTGGACTAGCGGGGCGTTTAGCACAGATACGCAGTATTTT. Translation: CASSWTSGAFSTDTQYF. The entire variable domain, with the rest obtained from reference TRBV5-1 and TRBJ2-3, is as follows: KAGVTQTPRYLIKTRGQQVTLSCSPISGHRSVSWYQQTPGQGLQFLFEYFSETQRNKGNFPGRFSGRQFSNSRSEMNVSTLELGDSALYLCASSWTSGAFSTDTQYFGPGTRLTVL.

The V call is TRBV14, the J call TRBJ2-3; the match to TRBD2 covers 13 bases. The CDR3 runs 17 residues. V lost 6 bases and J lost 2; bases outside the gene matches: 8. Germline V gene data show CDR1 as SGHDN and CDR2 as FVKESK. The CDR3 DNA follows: TGTGCCAGCAGGGGACCGGGACTAGCGGGGAACACAGATACGCAGTATTTT. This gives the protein CASRGPGLAGNTDTQYF.

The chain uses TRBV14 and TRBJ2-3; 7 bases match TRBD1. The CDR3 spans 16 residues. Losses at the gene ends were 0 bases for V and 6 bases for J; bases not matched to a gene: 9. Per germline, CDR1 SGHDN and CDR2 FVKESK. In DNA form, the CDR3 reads TGTGCCAGCAGCCAAGATATCGGGACAGCCGGGGATACGCAGTATTTT. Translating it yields CASSQDIGTAGDTQYF.

CDR3 nucleotides: TGTGCCTGGAAAGGGGACAGGGTGCTTAATGAGCAGTTCTTC. Translating it yields CAWKGDRVLNEQFF. The chain joins TRBV30 to TRBJ2-1; 9 positions agree with TRBD1. The junction had 8 bases not matched to a gene; V was cut back by 4 bases and J by 7 bases. The CDR3 is made up of 14 amino acids. Germline CDR1 and CDR2: GTSNPN and SVGIG (reference sequence).

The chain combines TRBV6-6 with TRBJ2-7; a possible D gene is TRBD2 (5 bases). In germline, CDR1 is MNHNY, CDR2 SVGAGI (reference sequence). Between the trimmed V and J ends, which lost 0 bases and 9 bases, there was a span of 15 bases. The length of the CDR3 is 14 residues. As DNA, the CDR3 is TGTGCCAGCAGTTACTCGGACGGCGCGGGTTTGCAGTACTTC. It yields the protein CASSYSDGAGLQYF.

The CDR3 bases are TGTGCCAGCAGTGAAGTCCGGGGGACGGGGGGGCCTCGAGCACCCTACAATGAGCAGTTCTTC. Translating gives CASSEVRGTGGPRAPYNEQFF. The chain couples TRBV6-1 to TRBJ2-1; 8 bases line up with TRBD2. V dropped 1 base and J dropped 2; count of bases not matched to a gene: 19. This CDR3 spans 21 amino acids. Per the germline V gene, CDR1 is MNHNS and CDR2 is SASEGT.

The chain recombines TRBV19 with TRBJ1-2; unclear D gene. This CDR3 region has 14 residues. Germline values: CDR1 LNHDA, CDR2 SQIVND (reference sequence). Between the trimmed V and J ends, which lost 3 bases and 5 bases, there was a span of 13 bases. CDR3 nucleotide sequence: TGTGCCAGTAGTATCTCCTGGCGGAGTTATGGCTACACCTTC. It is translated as CASSISWRSYGYTF.

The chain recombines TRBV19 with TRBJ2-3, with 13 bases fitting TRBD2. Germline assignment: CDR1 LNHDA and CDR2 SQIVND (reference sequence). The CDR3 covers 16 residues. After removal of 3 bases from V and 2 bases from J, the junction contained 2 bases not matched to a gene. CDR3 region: CASSMGLAGLTDTQYF. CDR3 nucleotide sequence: TGTGCCAGTAGTATGGGACTAGCGGGGCTCACAGATACGCAGTATTTT.

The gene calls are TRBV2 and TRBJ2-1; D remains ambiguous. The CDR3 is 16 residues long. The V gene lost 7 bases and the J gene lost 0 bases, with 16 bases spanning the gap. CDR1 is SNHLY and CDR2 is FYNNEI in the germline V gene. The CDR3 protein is CASTPATQYSYNEQFF. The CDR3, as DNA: TGTGCCAGCACCCCCGCCACCCAGTACTCCTACAATGAGCAGTTCTTC.

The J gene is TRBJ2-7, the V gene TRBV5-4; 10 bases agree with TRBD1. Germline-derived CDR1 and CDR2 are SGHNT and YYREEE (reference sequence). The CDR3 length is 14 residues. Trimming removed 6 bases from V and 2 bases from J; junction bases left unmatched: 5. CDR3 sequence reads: CASTQTGGAYEQYF. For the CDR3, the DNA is TGTGCCAGCACTCAGACAGGGGGCGCCTACGAGCAGTACTTC.

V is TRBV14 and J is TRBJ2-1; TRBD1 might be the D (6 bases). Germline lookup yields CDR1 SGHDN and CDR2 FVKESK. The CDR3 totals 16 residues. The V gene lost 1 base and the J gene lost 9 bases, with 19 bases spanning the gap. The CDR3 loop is CASSQGGQGTVPEQFF. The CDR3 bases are TGTGCCAGCAGCCAAGGGGGGCAGGGAACCGTCCCTGAGCAGTTCTTC. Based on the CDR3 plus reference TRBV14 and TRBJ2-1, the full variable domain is EAGVTQFPSHSVIEKGQTVTLRCDPISGHDNLYWYRRVMGKEIKFLLHFVKESKQDESGMPNNRFLAERTGGTYSTLKVQPAELEDSGVYFCASSQGGQGTVPEQFFGPGTRLTVL.

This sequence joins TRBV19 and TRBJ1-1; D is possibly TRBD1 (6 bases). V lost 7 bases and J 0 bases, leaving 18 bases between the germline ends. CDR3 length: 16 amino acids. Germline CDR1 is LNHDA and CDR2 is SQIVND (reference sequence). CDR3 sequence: CASISTGPSMNTEAFF. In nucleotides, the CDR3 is TGTGCCAGTATAAGCACAGGGCCGTCGATGAACACTGAAGCTTTCTTT.

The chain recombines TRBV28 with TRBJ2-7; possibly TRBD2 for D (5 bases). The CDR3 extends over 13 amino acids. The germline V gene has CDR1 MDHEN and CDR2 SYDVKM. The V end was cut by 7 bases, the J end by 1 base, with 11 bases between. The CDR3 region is CASTGKKSYEQYF. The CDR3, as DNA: TGTGCCAGCACCGGGAAGAAATCCTACGAGCAGTACTTC.

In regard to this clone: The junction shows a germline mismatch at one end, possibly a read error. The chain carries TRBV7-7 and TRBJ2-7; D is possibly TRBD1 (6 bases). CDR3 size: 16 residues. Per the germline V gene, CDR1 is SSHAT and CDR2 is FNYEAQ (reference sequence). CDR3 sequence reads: CASSPRPQAGVDEQYF. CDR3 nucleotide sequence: TGTGCTAGCAGCCCCCGACCCCAGGCAGGGGTAGACGAGCAGTACTTC. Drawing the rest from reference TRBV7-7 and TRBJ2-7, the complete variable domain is GAGVSQSPRYKVTKRGQDVTLRCDPISSHATLYWYQQALGQGPEFLTYFNYEAQPDKSGLPSDRFSAERPEGSISTLTIQRTEQRDSAMYRCASSPRPQAGVDEQYFGPGTRLTVT.

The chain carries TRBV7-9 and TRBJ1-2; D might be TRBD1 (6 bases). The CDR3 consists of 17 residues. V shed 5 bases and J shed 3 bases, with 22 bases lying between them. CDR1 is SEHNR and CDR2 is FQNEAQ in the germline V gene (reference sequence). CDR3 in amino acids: CASSPIGEGVSDYGYTF. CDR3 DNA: TGTGCCAGCAGCCCAATAGGGGAGGGGGTGAGCGACTATGGCTACACCTTC.

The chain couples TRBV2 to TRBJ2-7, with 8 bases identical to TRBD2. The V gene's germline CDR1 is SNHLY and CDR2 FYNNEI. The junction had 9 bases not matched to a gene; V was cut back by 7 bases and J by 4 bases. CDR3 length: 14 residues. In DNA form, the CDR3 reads TGTGCCAGCACTCTCGGGGGGGCAGCTTACGAGCAGTACTTC. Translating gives CASTLGGAAYEQYF. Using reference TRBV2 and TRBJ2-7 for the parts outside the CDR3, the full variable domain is EPEVTQTPSHQVTQMGQEVILRCVPISNHLYFYWYRQILGQKVEFLVSFYNNEISEKSEIFDDQFSVERPDGSNFTLKIRSTKLEDSAMYFCASTLGGAAYEQYFGPGTRLTVT.

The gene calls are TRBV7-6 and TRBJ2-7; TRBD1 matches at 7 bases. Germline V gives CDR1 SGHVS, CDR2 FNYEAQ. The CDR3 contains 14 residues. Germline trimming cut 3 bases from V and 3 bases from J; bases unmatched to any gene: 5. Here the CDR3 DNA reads TGTGCCAGCAGCTTTGGGACAGAGATCTACGAGCAGTACTTC. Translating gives CASSFGTEIYEQYF. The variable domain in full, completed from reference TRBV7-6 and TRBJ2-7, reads GAGVSQSPRYKVTKRGQDVALRCDPISGHVSLYWYRQALGQGPEFLTYFNYEAQQDKSGLPNDRFSAERPEGSISTLTIQRTEQRDSAMYRCASSFGTEIYEQYFGPGTRLTVT.

CDR3 region: CASRKDQYHDRNYGYTF. Here the CDR3 DNA reads TGCGCCAGCAGAAAAGACCAGTACCATGACAGGAACTATGGCTACACCTTC. The V call is TRBV4-3, the J call TRBJ1-2; the D gene is possibly TRBD1 (6 bases). Trimming left V 6 bases short and J 2 bases short, with 22 bases between. The germline V gene encodes CDR1 LGHNA and CDR2 YSLEER. This CDR3 contains 17 residues.

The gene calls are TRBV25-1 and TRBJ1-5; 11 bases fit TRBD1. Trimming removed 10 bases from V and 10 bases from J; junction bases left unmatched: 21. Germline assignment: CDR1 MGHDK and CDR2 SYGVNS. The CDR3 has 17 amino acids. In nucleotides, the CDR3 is TGTGCCACCCCCCGGATGGACAGGGGGCTTGGCTGTGGACCCCAGCATTTT. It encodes CATPRMDRGLGCGPQHF.

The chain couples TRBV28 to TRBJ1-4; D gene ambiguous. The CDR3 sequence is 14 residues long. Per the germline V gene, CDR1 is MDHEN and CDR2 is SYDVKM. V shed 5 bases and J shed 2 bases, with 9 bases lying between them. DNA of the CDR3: TGTGCCAGCAGTCCAAGGCGGACTAATGAAAAACTGTTTTTT. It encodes CASSPRRTNEKLFF.

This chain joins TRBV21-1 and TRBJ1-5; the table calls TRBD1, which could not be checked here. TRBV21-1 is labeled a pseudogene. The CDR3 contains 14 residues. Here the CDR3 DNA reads TGTGCCAGCAGCATCGAGGGGGGCAATCAGCCCCAGCATTTT. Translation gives CASSIEGGNQPQHF.

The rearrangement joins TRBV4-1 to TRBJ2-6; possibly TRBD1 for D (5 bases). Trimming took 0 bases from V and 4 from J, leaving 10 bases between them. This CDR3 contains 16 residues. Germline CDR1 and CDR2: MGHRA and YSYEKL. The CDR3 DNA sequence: TGCGCCAGCAGCCAAGATTCGAGGACAGGGGCCAACGTCCTGACTTTC. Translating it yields CASSQDSRTGANVLTF.

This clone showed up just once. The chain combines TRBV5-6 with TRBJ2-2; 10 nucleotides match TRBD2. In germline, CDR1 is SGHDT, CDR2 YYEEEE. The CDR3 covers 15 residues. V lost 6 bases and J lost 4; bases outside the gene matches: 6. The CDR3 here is CASMTAGGSTGELFF. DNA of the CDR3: TGTGCCAGCATGACAGCGGGAGGGAGCACCGGGGAGCTGTTTTTT.

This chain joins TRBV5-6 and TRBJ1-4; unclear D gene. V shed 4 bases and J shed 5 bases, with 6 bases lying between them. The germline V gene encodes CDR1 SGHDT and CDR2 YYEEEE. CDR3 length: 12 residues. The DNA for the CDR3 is TGTGCCAGCAGCAGCAAGAATGAAAAACTGTTTTTT. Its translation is CASSSKNEKLFF.

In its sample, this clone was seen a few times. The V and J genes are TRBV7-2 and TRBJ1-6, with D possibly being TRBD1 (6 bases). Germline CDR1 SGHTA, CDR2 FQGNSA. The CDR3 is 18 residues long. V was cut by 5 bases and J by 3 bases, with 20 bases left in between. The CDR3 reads CASSPYRDNFGYNSPLHF. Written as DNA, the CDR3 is TGTGCCAGCAGCCCCTACCGGGACAATTTCGGCTATAATTCACCCCTCCACTTT.